The T cell receptor (beta chain) described here comes from a study of prognosis after radiotherapy for stage I lung cancer. The CDR3 contains 13 residues. Germline V gene sequence: CDR1 MNHEY, CDR2 SVGAGI. Trimming removed 2 bases at V and 7 bases at J, with 12 bases between. Template was genomic DNA; TCR beta CDR3 amplified in two multiplex PCR rounds. Primers (each specific to one TRBV or TRBJ gene) were used in first-round PCR. TCRdb redid the calling of the multiplex PCR reads with MiXCR, one entry per CDR3 protein. The sample includes about 31,000 distinct CDR3 sequences, 35% to 45% of them seen just once. Patients were all node-negative on CT and PET/CT, lacking prior chemotherapy, radiotherapy or other malignancies.

The material sequenced was PBMCs, taken before or after stereotactic body radiation therapy (not recorded which). This TCR was recovered from a donor aged 50 or older with non-small cell lung cancer. The chain recombines TRBV6-5 with TRBJ2-7; D might be TRBD2 (5 bases). Here the CDR3 reads CASSYPGSREQYF. The CDR3 DNA follows: TGTGCCAGCAGTTACCCGGGGAGTCGGGAGCAGTACTTC.